This TCR beta chain was found in a study of post-analysis software for immune sequencing data. General study results and limits: In patients, TRBV5-6, TRBV5-1 and TRBV20-1 belonged to five TRBV segments found more frequently than in controls. F measure clustering grouped samples strongly by preparation batch. A significant reduction in normalized Chao1 diversity was observed in multiple sclerosis patients versus controls.

With 3 bases removed from V and 8 bases from J, the gap between germline ends came to 9 bases. The CDR3 is 12 amino acids. CDR1 is SGHVS, CDR2 FNYEAQ, per germline. Each TCR beta cDNA library carried unique molecular identifiers. Roughly 510,000 cDNA molecules were recovered from an input of roughly 0.95 to 11 million T cells. TCRdb analysed the PCR reads with MiXCR anew, one entry per CDR3 protein. This sample has about 160,000 distinct CDR3 sequences, with under 40% found just once. A word on this clonotype: What it binds is unknown.

The starting material was blood, obtained after autologous hematopoietic stem cell transplantation. The receptor comes from a girl aged 10 to 17 with multiple sclerosis. This chain links TRBV7-6 with TRBJ2-3, with unresolved D. Written as DNA, the CDR3 is TGTGCCAGCAGCTTGCACAGATCTACGCAGTATTTT. Residues: CASSLHRSTQYF.